A selection of T cell receptor beta chains follows, all from one sample in a study of blood T cell repertoires in COVID-19. Sequencing was performed with immunoSEQ multiplex PCR; in TCRdb, only in-frame clones are kept and a portion is missing. The sample has hundreds of thousands of clones; under 85% are singletons. The sample comprised peripheral blood. These receptor sequences come from a woman between 35 and 50 years old with active or convalescent COVID-19. Both conserved end residues are part of each CDR3. D genes are given only for firm matches. Rows give clone size only sometimes, using once, few, many, or a class for an expanded clone.

TRBV13	TRBJ1-3	NA	NA	CASSFFPSSGNTIYF	TGTGCCAGCAGCTTTTTCCCTAGCTCTGGAAACACCATATATTTT
TRBV3-1/TRBV3-2	TRBJ2-2	TRBD1	NA	CASSPGQGIQSSGELFF	TGTGCCAGCAGCCCGGGACAGGGAATTCAATCATCCGGGGAGCTGTTTTTT
TRBV5-1	TRBJ2-1	NA	NA	CASGLRQRTLSYNEQFF	TGCGCCAGCGGATTAAGACAGAGAACATTATCCTACAATGAGCAGTTCTTC
TRBV4-1	TRBJ1-1	NA	NA	CASSQPGTEAFF	TGCGCCAGCAGCCAGCCCGGGACAGAAGCTTTCTTT
TRBV15	TRBJ1-2	NA	NA	CATSRDRGSRGYTF	TGTGCCACCAGCAGAGATAGGGGCAGCCGGGGCTACACCTTC
TRBV2	TRBJ1-2	NA	once	CASSERQGSYGYTF	TGTGCCAGCAGTGAGCGGCAGGGAAGTTATGGCTACACCTTC
TRBV11-3	TRBJ2-1	TRBD2	NA	CASSTGLATYNEQFF	TGTGCCAGCAGCACGGGACTAGCGACCTACAATGAGCAGTTCTTC
TRBV25-1	TRBJ2-2	NA	NA	CASSESPGTPGTGELFF	TGTGCCAGCAGTGAATCCCCCGGGACACCTGGGACCGGGGAGCTGTTTTTT
TRBV5-6	TRBJ2-3	TRBD2	once	CASSYSGASPSTDTQYF	TGTGCCAGCAGCTATAGCGGGGCGTCTCCTAGCACAGATACGCAGTATTTT
TRBV5-4	TRBJ2-1	TRBD2	NA	CASNNGGGGGSSYNEQFF	TGTGCCAGCAACAATGGGGGCGGGGGGGGTAGCTCCTACAATGAGCAGTTCTTC
TRBV5-6	TRBJ1-2	NA	NA	CASSLLSFQDRSYTF	TGTGCCAGCAGCTTGCTGTCCTTCCAGGATCGAAGCTACACCTTC
TRBV9	TRBJ1-3	NA	NA	CASSDSVLNTIYF	TGTGCCAGCAGCGATTCCGTCTTAAACACCATATATTTT
TRBV5-6	TRBJ2-1	NA	once	CASSLVWALNEQFF	TGTGCCAGCAGCTTGGTATGGGCGTTAAATGAGCAGTTCTTC
TRBV30	TRBJ2-2	NA	NA	CAWTPRTEGELFF	TGTGCCTGGACCCCTAGGACAGAGGGGGAGCTGTTTTTT
TRBV13	TRBJ1-2	TRBD1	NA	CASSLDRGRDGYTF	TGTGCCAGCAGCTTGGACAGGGGAAGGGATGGCTACACCTTC
TRBV28	TRBJ1-5	TRBD1	NA	CASLEGGRNQPQHF	TGTGCCAGCCTTGAAGGGGGCCGGAATCAGCCCCAGCATTTT
TRBV4-1	TRBJ2-5	TRBD2	NA	CASSQDPSGGPQETQYF	TGCGCCAGCAGCCAAGATCCCAGCGGGGGACCCCAAGAGACCCAGTACTTC
TRBV10-3	TRBJ2-7	NA	NA	CAIKGSEYEQYF	TGTGCCATCAAGGGGTCAGAGTACGAGCAGTACTTC
TRBV6-5	TRBJ2-3	NA	NA	CASSYAFGMDTQYF	TGTGCCAGCAGTTACGCCTTCGGGATGGATACGCAGTATTTT
TRBV5-1	TRBJ2-2	TRBD2	NA	CASSSIAGNTGELFF	TGCGCCAGCAGCTCCATAGCGGGCAACACCGGGGAGCTGTTTTTT
TRBV4-2	TRBJ1-6	NA	few	CASSQARGNSPLHF	TGTGCCAGCAGCCAAGCCAGGGGCAATTCACCCCTCCACTTT
TRBV28	TRBJ2-7	NA	NA	CASRKGGGLKEQYF	TGTGCCAGCAGAAAGGGGGGAGGGTTGAAAGAGCAGTACTTC
TRBV3-1/TRBV3-2	TRBJ2-3	NA	NA	CASSQDDSSTDTQYF	TGTGCCAGCAGCCAAGATGACTCTAGCACAGATACGCAGTATTTT
TRBV2	TRBJ1-5	NA	few	CASVGSLNQPQHF	TGTGCCAGCGTGGGGAGTTTAAATCAGCCCCAGCATTTT
TRBV2	TRBJ2-2	NA	NA	CASNSGPNTGELFF	TGTGCCAGCAACTCAGGGCCGAACACCGGGGAGCTGTTTTTT
TRBV10-1	TRBJ1-1	NA	NA	CASSEGSGRPTEAFF	TGCGCCAGCAGTGAGGGGTCAGGGAGGCCCACTGAAGCTTTCTTT
TRBV28	TRBJ1-3	NA	NA	CASSLSRNTIYF	TGTGCCAGCAGTTTAAGCAGAAACACCATATATTTT
TRBV19	TRBJ2-3	TRBD1	NA	CASSGTGADTQYF	TGTGCCAGTTCGGGGACAGGAGCAGATACGCAGTATTTT
TRBV5-1	TRBJ2-3	NA	NA	CASSLVVRTSTDTQYF	TGCGCCAGCAGCTTGGTAGTCAGGACTAGCACAGATACGCAGTATTTT
TRBV18	TRBJ1-2	TRBD1	NA	CASSPPGQGDVYGYTF	TGTGCCAGCTCACCACCGGGACAGGGGGACGTCTATGGCTACACCTTC
TRBV7-8	TRBJ2-1	NA	NA	CASSYSGRENEQFF	TGTGCCAGCAGCTATTCGGGACGGGAGAATGAGCAGTTCTTC
TRBV28	TRBJ2-6	NA	NA	CASSLGVAGANVLTF	TGTGCCAGCAGCCTAGGGGTGGCAGGGGCCAACGTCCTGACTTTC
TRBV10-3	TRBJ1-1	NA	NA	CAISESRGGEAFF	TGTGCCATCAGTGAGTCCCGTGGGGGGGAAGCTTTCTTT
TRBV19	TRBJ1-2	TRBD1	NA	CASSSDRGYGYTF	TGTGCCAGCAGCTCGGACAGGGGCTATGGCTACACCTTC
TRBV19	TRBJ2-1	TRBD2	few	CASSATLAGVLNEQFF	TGTGCCAGTAGTGCTACCCTAGCGGGGGTGTTGAATGAGCAGTTCTTC
TRBV14	TRBJ2-7	TRBD2	NA	CASSQGGGPAYEQYF	TGTGCCAGCAGCCAAGGGGGGGGTCCGGCCTACGAGCAGTACTTC
TRBV5-1	TRBJ1-1	TRBD1	NA	CASSGQGDTEAFF	TGCGCCAGCAGCGGACAGGGGGACACTGAAGCTTTCTTT
TRBV5-1	TRBJ2-5	TRBD1	NA	CASSSVDREETQYF	TGCGCCAGCAGCTCAGTCGACAGGGAAGAGACCCAGTACTTC
TRBV11-3	TRBJ2-1	TRBD1	NA	CASSLGVRGQGDEQFF	TGTGCCAGCAGCTTAGGGGTCAGGGGGCAAGGTGATGAGCAGTTCTTC
TRBV29-1	TRBJ1-5	NA	NA	CSVSSGSLMPQHF	TGCAGCGTTTCGTCAGGGTCCCTTATGCCCCAGCATTTT
TRBV5-1	TRBJ2-1	NA	NA	CASSWSQGPYNEQFF	TGCGCCAGCAGCTGGTCACAGGGACCCTACAATGAGCAGTTCTTC
TRBV19	TRBJ1-2	TRBD1	NA	CASSTSTGALGGYTF	TGTGCCAGTAGTACTTCAACAGGGGCCCTGGGGGGCTACACCTTC
TRBV4-1	TRBJ2-3	TRBD1	many	CASSLRDRGETDTQYF	TGCGCCAGCAGCCTCAGGGACAGGGGCGAAACAGATACGCAGTATTTT
TRBV11-2	TRBJ2-1	TRBD2	NA	CATGVLAGRDNEQFF	TGTGCCACCGGGGTGTTAGCGGGGAGGGACAATGAGCAGTTCTTC
TRBV3-1/TRBV3-2	TRBJ1-5	NA	NA	CASSQGTVDQPQHF	TGTGCCAGCAGCCAAGGGACAGTTGATCAGCCCCAGCATTTT
TRBV5-1	TRBJ2-5	TRBD2	NA	CASSGLAGIQETQYF	TGCGCCAGCAGCGGACTAGCGGGGATCCAAGAGACCCAGTACTTC
TRBV7-3	TRBJ2-5	NA	NA	CASSLNRGETQYF	TGTGCCAGCAGCTTAAATCGCGGGGAGACCCAGTACTTC
TRBV5-1	TRBJ1-6	NA	NA	CASSLELSSSPLHF	TGCGCCAGCAGCTTAGAACTGTCGAGTTCACCCCTCCACTTT
TRBV28	TRBJ1-5	TRBD1	NA	CASRPTGETNQPQHF	TGTGCCAGCAGACCGACAGGGGAAACTAATCAGCCCCAGCATTTT
TRBV7-6	TRBJ2-7	NA	few	CASSSLQGVSYEQYF	TGTGCCAGCAGCTCGTTACAGGGCGTCTCCTACGAGCAGTACTTC
TRBV5-4	TRBJ2-7	TRBD1	NA	CASSFGQGSEQYF	TGTGCCAGCAGCTTCGGACAGGGAAGCGAGCAGTACTTC
TRBV2	TRBJ1-1	NA	NA	CASQGFAEAFF	TGTGCCAGTCAGGGGTTCGCTGAAGCTTTCTTT
TRBV29-1	TRBJ1-2	TRBD1	NA	CSVNRGNYGYTF	TGCAGCGTGAACAGGGGAAACTATGGCTACACCTTC
TRBV2	TRBJ2-3	TRBD2	NA	CASRRGGYTDTQYF	TGTGCCAGCAGGCGGGGGGGGTACACAGATACGCAGTATTTT